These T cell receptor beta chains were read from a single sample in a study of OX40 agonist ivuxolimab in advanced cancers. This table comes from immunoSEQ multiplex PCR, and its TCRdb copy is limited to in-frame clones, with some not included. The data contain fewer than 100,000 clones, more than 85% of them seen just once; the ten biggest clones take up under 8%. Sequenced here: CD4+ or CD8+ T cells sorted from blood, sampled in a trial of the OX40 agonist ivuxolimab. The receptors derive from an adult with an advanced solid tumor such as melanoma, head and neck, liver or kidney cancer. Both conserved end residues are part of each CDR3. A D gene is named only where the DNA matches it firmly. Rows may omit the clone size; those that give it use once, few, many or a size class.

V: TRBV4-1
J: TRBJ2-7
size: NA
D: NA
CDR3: CASSQGANEQYF
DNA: TGCGCCAGCAGCCAAGGGGCCAACGAGCAGTACTTC

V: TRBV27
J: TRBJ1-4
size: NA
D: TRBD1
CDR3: CASSAGTGAEKLFF
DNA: TGTGCCAGCAGCGCCGGGACAGGGGCTGAAAAACTGTTTTTT

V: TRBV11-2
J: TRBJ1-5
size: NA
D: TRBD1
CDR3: CASSLGTGINQPQHF
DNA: TGTGCCAGCAGCTTAGGGACAGGGATCAATCAGCCCCAGCATTTT

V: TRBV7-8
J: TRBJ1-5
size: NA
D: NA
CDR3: CASSLFAGQVVLRANSNQPQHF
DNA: TGTGCCAGCAGCTTATTTGCAGGGCAGGTTGTCCTCAGGGCTAATAGCAATCAGCCCCAGCATTTT

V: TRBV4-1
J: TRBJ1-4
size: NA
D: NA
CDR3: CASSKYEKLFF
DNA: TGCGCCAGCAGCAAGTATGAAAAACTGTTTTTT

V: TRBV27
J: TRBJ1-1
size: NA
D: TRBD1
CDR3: CASRMTGGGTEAFF
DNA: TGTGCCAGCAGGATGACAGGGGGCGGCACTGAAGCTTTCTTT

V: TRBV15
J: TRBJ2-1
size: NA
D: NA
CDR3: CATSSGDGAYNEQFF
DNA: TGTGCCACCAGCAGCGGGGACGGAGCCTACAATGAGCAGTTCTTC

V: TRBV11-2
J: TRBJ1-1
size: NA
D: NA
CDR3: CASSLIPAEAFF
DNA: TGTGCCAGCAGCTTAATACCGGCTGAAGCTTTCTTT

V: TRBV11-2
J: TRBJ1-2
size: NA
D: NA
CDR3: CASSLGGYTF
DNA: TGTGCCAGCAGCCTCGGCGGCTACACCTTC

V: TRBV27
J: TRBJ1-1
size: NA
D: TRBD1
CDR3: CASRGGVAEAFF
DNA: TGTGCCAGTCGAGGGGGCGTAGCTGAAGCTTTCTTT

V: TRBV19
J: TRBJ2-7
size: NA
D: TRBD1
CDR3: CASSIQGGQGETFF
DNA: TGTGCCAGTAGTATCCAGGGGGGACAGGGGGAAACCTTCTTC

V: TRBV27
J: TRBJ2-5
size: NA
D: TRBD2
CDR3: CASSPIPLGSGSGETQYF
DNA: TGTGCCAGCAGCCCAATTCCTCTGGGTAGCGGGAGTGGGGAGACCCAGTACTTC

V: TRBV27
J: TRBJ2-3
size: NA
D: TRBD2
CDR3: CASLWGGTQYF
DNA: TGTGCCAGTTTGTGGGGGGGTACGCAGTATTTT

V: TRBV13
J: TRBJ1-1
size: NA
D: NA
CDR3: CASSFGEMNTEAFF
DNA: TGTGCCAGCAGCTTCGGGGAAATGAACACTGAAGCTTTCTTT

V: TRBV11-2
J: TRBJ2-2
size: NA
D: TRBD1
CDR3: CASSFLDGTAYTGELFF
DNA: TGTGCCAGCAGCTTCTTGGACGGGACAGCATACACCGGGGAGCTGTTTTTT

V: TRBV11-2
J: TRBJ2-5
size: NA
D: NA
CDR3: CASSLEWRRRETQYF
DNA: TGTGCCAGCAGCTTAGAGTGGCGGCGGAGAGAGACCCAGTACTTC

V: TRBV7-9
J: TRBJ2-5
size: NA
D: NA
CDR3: CASSGTARGETQYF
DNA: TGTGCCAGCAGCGGGACGGCTCGGGGGGAGACCCAGTACTTC

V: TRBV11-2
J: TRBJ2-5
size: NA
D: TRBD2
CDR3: CASSDSGSGEETQYF
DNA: TGTGCCAGCAGTGATAGCGGGAGTGGAGAAGAGACCCAGTACTTC

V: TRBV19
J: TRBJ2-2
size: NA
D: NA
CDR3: CAVMDGSPPAGELFF
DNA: TGTGCCGTCATGGATGGCTCGCCGCCGGCCGGGGAGCTGTTTTTT

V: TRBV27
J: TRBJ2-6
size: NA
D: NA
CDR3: CASSLSGRSGANVLTF
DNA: TGTGCCAGCAGTTTATCTGGCAGGTCCGGGGCCAACGTCCTGACTTTC

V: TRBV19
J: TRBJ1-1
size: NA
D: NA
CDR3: CASDEGLNTEAFF
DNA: TGTGCCAGTGACGAGGGATTGAACACTGAAGCTTTCTTT

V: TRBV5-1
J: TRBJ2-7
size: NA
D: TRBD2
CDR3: CASSLGLAEYSERYF
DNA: TGCGCCAGCAGCTTGGGTCTAGCGGAGTACTCGGAAAGGTACTTC

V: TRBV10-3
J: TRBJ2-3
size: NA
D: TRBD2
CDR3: CAISFVAGLSDTQYF
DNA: TGTGCCATCAGTTTCGTAGCGGGACTCTCAGATACGCAGTATTTT

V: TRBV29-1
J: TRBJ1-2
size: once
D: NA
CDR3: CSAGGGNGYTF
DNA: TGCAGCGCGGGGGGCGGCAATGGCTACACCTTC

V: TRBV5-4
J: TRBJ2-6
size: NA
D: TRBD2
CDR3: CASSFSGRLSGANVLTF
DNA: TGTGCCAGCAGCTTTAGCGGGAGGCTCTCTGGGGCCAACGTCCTGACTTTC

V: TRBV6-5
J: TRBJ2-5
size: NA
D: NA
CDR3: CASSYSGGTEETQYF
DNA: TGTGCCAGCAGTTACTCAGGGGGAACGGAGGAGACCCAGTACTTC

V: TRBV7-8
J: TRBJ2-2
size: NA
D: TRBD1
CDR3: CASSLTGGDGELFF
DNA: TGTGCCAGCAGCTTAACAGGGGGCGACGGGGAGCTGTTTTTT

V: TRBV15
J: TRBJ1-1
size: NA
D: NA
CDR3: CATKDDQGATEAFF
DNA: TGTGCCACCAAAGACGATCAGGGTGCCACTGAAGCTTTCTTT

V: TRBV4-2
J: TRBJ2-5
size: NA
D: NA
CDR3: CASSQGIQETQYF
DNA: TGTGCCAGCAGCCAGGGCATACAAGAGACCCAGTACTTC

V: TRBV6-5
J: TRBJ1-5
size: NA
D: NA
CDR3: CASSYYRSNQPQHF
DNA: TGTGCCAGCAGTTACTACAGAAGCAATCAGCCCCAGCATTTT

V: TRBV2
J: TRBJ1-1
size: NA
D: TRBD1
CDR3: CASSAGQGGEAFF
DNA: TGTGCCAGCAGTGCGGGACAGGGCGGTGAAGCTTTCTTT

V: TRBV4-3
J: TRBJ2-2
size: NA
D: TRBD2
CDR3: CASSQRLGTLAGGHTGELFF
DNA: TGCGCCAGCAGCCAAAGATTGGGGACTCTAGCGGGGGGACACACCGGGGAGCTGTTTTTT

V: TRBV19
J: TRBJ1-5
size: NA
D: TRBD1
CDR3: CASSIGRGSQPQHF
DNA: TGTGCCAGTAGTATCGGCAGGGGGAGTCAGCCCCAGCATTTT

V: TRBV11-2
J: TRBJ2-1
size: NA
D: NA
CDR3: CASSSNPGTPYNEQFF
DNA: TGTGCCAGCAGCTCCAATCCCGGGACTCCCTACAATGAGCAGTTCTTC

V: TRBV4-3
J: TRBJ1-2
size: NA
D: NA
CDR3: CASSHNKGGYTF
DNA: TGCGCCAGCAGCCACAACAAGGGTGGCTACACCTTC

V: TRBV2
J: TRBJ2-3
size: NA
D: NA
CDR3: CASKRGSDQDTQYF
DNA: TGTGCCAGCAAGCGAGGTAGCGACCAAGATACGCAGTATTTT

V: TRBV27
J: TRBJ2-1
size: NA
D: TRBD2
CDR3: CASSLGTKSYNEQFF
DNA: TGTGCCAGCAGTTTGGGGACTAAGTCCTACAATGAGCAGTTCTTC

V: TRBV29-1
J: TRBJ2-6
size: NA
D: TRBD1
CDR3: CSVGIRDREHVLTF
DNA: TGCAGCGTTGGAATCCGGGACAGGGAACACGTCCTGACTTTC

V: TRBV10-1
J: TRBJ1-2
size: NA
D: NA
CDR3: CASSESVFDGYTF
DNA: TGCGCCAGCAGTGAGTCGGTTTTTGATGGCTACACCTTC

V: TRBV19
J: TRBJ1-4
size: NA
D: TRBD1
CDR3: CASSTSGGDEKLFF
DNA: TGTGCCAGTAGTACATCAGGGGGCGATGAAAAACTGTTTTTT

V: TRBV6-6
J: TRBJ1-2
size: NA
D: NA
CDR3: CASRILKDGYTF
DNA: TGTGCCAGCAGAATCTTAAAGGATGGCTACACCTTC

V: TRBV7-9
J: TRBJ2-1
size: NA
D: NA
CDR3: CASSSRTARTYNEQFF
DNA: TGTGCCAGCAGCTCACGGACAGCCCGAACCTACAATGAGCAGTTCTTC

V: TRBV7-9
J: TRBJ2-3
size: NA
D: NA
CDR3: CAWGLGATDTQYF
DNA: TGTGCCTGGGGGTTGGGGGCCACAGATACGCAGTATTTT